The 25 T cell receptor beta chains below come from one sample, sequenced in a study of OX40 agonist ivuxolimab in advanced cancers. Some clones are missing from TCRdb's copy, which holds only in-frame ones; the method was immunoSEQ multiplex PCR. The table shows 25,000 to 30,000 clones, with roughly 77% occurring only once. Sample: CD4+ or CD8+ T cells sorted from blood, taken in a trial of the OX40 agonist ivuxolimab. The receptors come from an adult with an advanced solid tumor such as melanoma, head and neck, liver or kidney cancer.

The CDR3 is CASSISEFATNEKLFF. DNA of the CDR3: TGTGCCAGTAGTATCAGCGAGTTTGCAACTAATGAAAAACTGTTTTTT. This chain uses TRBV19 with TRBJ1-4; D is unresolved. Trimming removed 3 bases from V and 0 bases from J, with 11 bases in between. Germline assignment: CDR1 LNHDA and CDR2 SQIVND (reference sequence). This CDR3 contains 16 residues.

The chain links TRBV7-9 to TRBJ2-1, with D unresolved. The germline V and J ends were trimmed by 5 bases and 7 bases, with 9 bases remaining between them. The CDR3 sequence is 12 residues long. Looked up from germline, CDR1 is SEHNR and CDR2 is FQNEAQ (reference sequence). The CDR3 spells CASSGVGNEQFF. CDR3 nucleotides: TGTGCCAGCAGCGGGGTTGGGAATGAGCAGTTCTTC.

This clone was recorded only once. The J gene is TRBJ2-3, the V gene TRBV11-2; D gene ambiguous. This CDR3 has 13 residues. Germline CDR1 is SGHAT and CDR2 is FQNNGV. V was trimmed by 3 bases and J by 6 bases, leaving 10 bases between them. CDR3 sequence: CASSFIVADTQYF. CDR3 nucleotides: TGTGCCAGCAGCTTCATAGTTGCGGATACGCAGTATTTT.

The rearrangement uses TRBV6-1 and TRBJ1-4; tentatively, D is TRBD1 (6 bases). This CDR3 comprises 13 residues. Deletions cut 10 bases from V and 10 bases from J, with 19 bases between. The germline V gene has CDR1 MNHNS and CDR2 SASEGT. The CDR3 sequence: CATGGASTRKLFF. Here the CDR3 DNA reads TGTGCCACCGGGGGCGCCTCGACGCGAAAACTGTTTTTT.

This chain uses TRBV2 with TRBJ2-7; TRBD2 is a possible D gene (7 bases). The CDR3 totals 15 residues. V lost 6 bases, J lost 2 bases, and 17 bases lay in between. Germline V CDR1 and CDR2: SNHLY, FYNNEI. The CDR3 region has the DNA TGTGCCAGCAGGGCCTTTGGGGGGGGCACCTACGAGCAGTACTTC. Translated, it gives CASRAFGGGTYEQYF.

CDR3 DNA sequence: TGCGCCAGCAGCCCGAATATAGCAAGGAACACTGAAGCTTTCTTT. Translated, it gives CASSPNIARNTEAFF. The chain uses TRBV4-1 and TRBJ1-1; D call uncertain. V dropped 4 bases and J dropped 1 base, with 13 bases sitting between them. The CDR3 totals 15 residues. Germline values: CDR1 MGHRA, CDR2 YSYEKL.

This clone was recorded only once. The chain employs TRBV6-5 and TRBJ2-7, with 9 bases that match TRBD1. There are 14 residues in the CDR3. The V segment lost 5 bases and the J segment 3 bases; nucleotides outside the gene matches: 5. The germline V gene has CDR1 MNHEY and CDR2 SVGAGI. The CDR3: CASSRGQGFYEQYF. The CDR3, as DNA: TGTGCCAGCAGTAGGGGACAGGGTTTCTACGAGCAGTACTTC.

The rearrangement uses TRBV7-8 and TRBJ2-7; 7 positions match TRBD1. The CDR3 covers 14 residues. V was clipped by 5 bases and J by 4 bases; unmatched bases: 8. Looked up from germline, CDR1 is SGHVS and CDR2 is FQNEAQ. The chain's CDR3 is CASSPRTGPYEQYF. The CDR3 nucleotides are TGTGCCAGCAGCCCTAGGACAGGTCCTTACGAGCAGTACTTC.

The V gene is TRBV4-3, the J gene TRBJ1-1; D is uncertain. Trimming removed 1 base at V and 4 bases at J, with 1 base between. The CDR3 runs 11 residues. The V gene's germline CDR1 is LGHNA and CDR2 YSLEER. The CDR3, as DNA: TGCGCCAGCAGCCAAGGCACTGAAGCTTTCTTT. This translates into CASSQGTEAFF.

This chain connects TRBV7-6 to TRBJ2-3, with 8 bases matching TRBD2. The J segment lost 0 bases and the V segment lost 5 bases, leaving 13 bases of the junction unmatched. Germline V gene data show CDR1 as SGHVS and CDR2 as FNYEAQ. The CDR3 extends over 18 amino acids. The CDR3 sequence: CASSHYASGPTSTDTQYF. For the CDR3, the DNA is TGTGCCAGCAGCCACTACGCTAGCGGGCCCACTAGCACAGATACGCAGTATTTT.

This chain connects TRBV7-6 to TRBJ2-7; 10 bases map to TRBD2. Losses at the gene ends were 5 bases for V and 4 bases for J; bases not matched to a gene: 5. CDR3 length equals 14 residues. Germline V gene sequence: CDR1 SGHVS, CDR2 FNYEAQ. Here the CDR3 DNA reads TGTGCCAGCAGCCAAAGGACTAGCGGATACGAGCAGTACTTC. Its translation is CASSQRTSGYEQYF. The whole variable domain, remainder taken from reference TRBV7-6 and TRBJ2-7, is GAGVSQSPRYKVTKRGQDVALRCDPISGHVSLYWYRQALGQGPEFLTYFNYEAQQDKSGLPNDRFSAERPEGSISTLTIQRTEQRDSAMYRCASSQRTSGYEQYFGPGTRLTVT.

V is TRBV4-1 and J is TRBJ1-1; weak D call: TRBD1 (5 bases). The V end was cut by 4 bases, the J end by 0 bases, with 12 bases between. This CDR3 is built from 15 residues. Germline assignment: CDR1 MGHRA and CDR2 YSYEKL. CDR3 sequence: CASSPGAGLNTEAFF. Written as DNA, the CDR3 is TGCGCCAGCAGCCCCGGGGCAGGGTTGAACACTGAAGCTTTCTTT.

The rearrangement uses TRBV2 and TRBJ2-1, with 10 bases lining up with TRBD2. The CDR3 extends over 14 amino acids. Germline CDR1 and CDR2: SNHLY and FYNNEI. The V and J ends lost 6 bases and 4 bases, in that order; junction bases with no gene match: 3. The CDR3 DNA follows: TGTGCCAGCAGCAGCGGGAGGGCGTACAATGAGCAGTTCTTC. Its protein product is CASSSGRAYNEQFF.

V usage is TRBV2 and J usage is TRBJ1-3; 9 bases fit TRBD1. V was pared by 5 bases and J by 0 bases, with 2 bases of the junction left unmatched. This CDR3 comprises 15 residues. CDR1 SNHLY and CDR2 FYNNEI come from the germline V gene. Here the CDR3 reads CASSPDRGSGNTIYF. Written as DNA, the CDR3 is TGTGCCAGCAGTCCGGACAGGGGCTCTGGAAACACCATATATTTT.

V usage is TRBV28 and J usage is TRBJ2-1; D gene ambiguous. The CDR3 has 13 amino acids. V was trimmed by 5 bases and J by 9 bases, leaving 14 bases between them. CDR1 is MDHEN and CDR2 is SYDVKM in the germline V gene. The CDR3 spells CASSGVTISEQFF. CDR3 DNA: TGTGCCAGCAGTGGGGTGACGATCTCTGAGCAGTTCTTC.

The chain links TRBV4-1 to TRBJ1-2; D call uncertain. This CDR3 contains 15 residues. The V end was cut by 4 bases, the J end by 8 bases, with 20 bases between. Germline values: CDR1 MGHRA, CDR2 YSYEKL. As DNA, the CDR3 is TGCGCCAGCAGCCTATCCGGGAAGGACCCCTCGGGCTACACCTTC. Residues: CASSLSGKDPSGYTF.

This clone was detected only once. V is TRBV5-1 and J is TRBJ2-5, with D tentatively TRBD2 (5 bases). V was trimmed by 1 base and J by 0 bases, leaving 7 bases between them. The V gene's germline CDR1 is SGHRS and CDR2 YFSETQ. The CDR3 totals 14 residues. CDR3 amino acids: CASSLSGYQETQYF. CDR3 sequence (DNA): TGCGCCAGCAGCTTGTCGGGGTACCAAGAGACCCAGTACTTC.

This chain connects TRBV4-1 to TRBJ1-5, with D hard to call. The germline gives CDR1 MGHRA, CDR2 YSYEKL. Trimming removed 1 base from V and 2 bases from J, with 6 bases in between. The CDR3 covers 14 residues. The CDR3 reads CASSQVEGNQPQHF. The CDR3 DNA follows: TGCGCCAGCAGCCAAGTCGAAGGCAATCAGCCCCAGCATTTT.

The chain joins TRBV28 to TRBJ1-2, with D hard to call. The CDR3 totals 12 residues. The V and J ends lost 4 bases and 4 bases respectively, with 7 bases between them. From germline, CDR1 is MDHEN and CDR2 SYDVKM. The CDR3 loop is CASSSSGYGYTF. CDR3 bases: TGTGCCAGCAGTTCATCAGGCTATGGCTACACCTTC.

This clone was recorded once. Here the CDR3 reads CAWSWGGSTDTQYF. Written as DNA, the CDR3 is TGTGCCTGGAGTTGGGGGGGGAGCACAGATACGCAGTATTTT. The V and J genes are TRBV30 and TRBJ2-3, with 7 bases identical to TRBD2. This CDR3 has 14 residues. Trimming removed 2 bases from V and 0 bases from J; junction bases left unmatched: 2. The germline CDR1 and CDR2 sequences are GTSNPN and SVGIG (reference sequence).

V is TRBV7-8 and J is TRBJ1-1; D is ambiguous. Trimming removed 4 bases from V and 1 base from J, with 7 bases in between. The CDR3 loop spans 13 amino acids. CDR1 is SGHVS, CDR2 FQNEAQ, per germline. The CDR3 loop is CASSSSRNTEAFF. In DNA form, the CDR3 reads TGTGCCAGCAGCTCCTCAAGGAACACTGAAGCTTTCTTT. Full variable domain (remainder filled in from reference TRBV7-8 and TRBJ1-1): GAGVSQSPRYKVAKRGQDVALRCDPISGHVSLFWYQQALGQGPEFLTYFQNEAQLDKSGLPSDRFFAERPEGSVSTLKIQRTQQEDSAVYLCASSSSRNTEAFFGQGTRLTVV.

The chain couples TRBV9 to TRBJ2-7, with 14 bases identical to TRBD2. CDR3 size: 18 residues. Trimming at V came to 4 bases and at J to 3 bases, leaving 12 bases not matched to a gene. Germline assignment: CDR1 SGDLS and CDR2 YYNGEE. Here the CDR3 reads CASSNNPGLAGAFYEQYF. The CDR3 region has the DNA TGTGCCAGCAGCAACAACCCGGGACTAGCGGGAGCATTCTACGAGCAGTACTTC.

Points on this clone: A read error likely explains this, since a far larger clone differs by one base. The rearrangement uses TRBV13 and TRBJ2-2, with 7 positions matching TRBD1. The ends lost 4 bases at V and 7 bases at J; junction bases unmatched: 6. Germline CDR1 and CDR2: PRHDT and FYEKMQ (reference sequence). This CDR3 region has 14 residues. CDR3 protein: CASSSDRADGELFF. In DNA form, the CDR3 reads TGTGCCAGCAGCTCCGACAGGGCGGACGGGGAGCTGTTTTTT.

The J gene is TRBJ2-2, the V gene TRBV13, with 9 nucleotides matching TRBD2. The CDR3 has 15 amino acids. CDR1 PRHDT and CDR2 FYEKMQ come from the germline V gene (reference sequence). Trimming removed 4 bases from V and 0 bases from J; junction bases left unmatched: 0. CDR3 DNA sequence: TGTGCCAGCAGCTCTAGCGGGACGAACACCGGGGAGCTGTTTTTT. Protein: CASSSSGTNTGELFF.

This chain joins TRBV7-8 and TRBJ1-2, with D uncertain. Trimming took off 5 bases at V and 4 bases at J, with 20 bases between the two ends. The CDR3 runs 16 residues. Germline loops: CDR1 SGHVS, CDR2 FQNEAQ. This CDR3 reads CASSPALLGGSYGYTF. The CDR3 region has the DNA TGTGCCAGCAGCCCAGCCCTGCTTGGAGGTAGCTATGGCTACACCTTC.